The 15 T cell receptor beta chains listed next were all sequenced from one sample in a study of blood T cells in healthy people across ages. The authors ran a second PCR of roughly 7 to 11 cycles using a sample-barcoded 5' primer and a J-beta primer mix. One entry per CDR3 protein results from TCRdb running MiXCR on the 5' RACE reads. The repertoire holds about 690,000 distinct CDR3 sequences, with around 43% as singletons. Sequencing was performed on blood. The origin of the receptors is an older man in good health.

This clonotype was seen ten or more times. The chain joins TRBV7-9 to TRBJ2-7; D is undetermined. Trimming removed 2 bases from V and 4 bases from J, with 6 bases in between. This CDR3 comprises 12 residues. Germline values: CDR1 SEHNR, CDR2 FQNEAQ (reference sequence). For the CDR3, the DNA is TGTGCCAGCAGCTTACAGGCTTACGAGCAGTACTTC. Protein: CASSLQAYEQYF. The whole variable domain, remainder taken from reference TRBV7-9 and TRBJ2-7, is DTGVSQNPRHKITKRGQNVTFRCDPISEHNRLYWYRQTLGQGPEFLTYFQNEAQLEKSRLLSDRFSAERPKGSFSTLEIQRTEQGDSAMYLCASSLQAYEQYFGPGTRLTVT.

This clonotype was picked up a small number of times. V is TRBV7-2 and J is TRBJ2-7, with D maybe TRBD1 (5 bases). Germline lookup yields CDR1 SGHTA and CDR2 FQGNSA. V was shortened by 4 bases and J by 4 bases, with 14 bases between the two germline ends. The CDR3 loop spans 14 amino acids. The CDR3 DNA is TGTGCCAGCAGCTCTATCACAGGCTCTTACGAGCAGTACTTC. This gives the protein CASSSITGSYEQYF. The variable domain in full, with the rest retrieved from reference TRBV7-2 and TRBJ2-7, is GAGVSQSPSNKVTEKGKDVELRCDPISGHTALYWYRQSLGQGLEFLIYFQGNSAPDKSGLPSDRFSAERTGGSVSTLTIQRTQQEDSAVYLCASSSITGSYEQYFGPGTRLTVT.

This chain joins TRBV28 and TRBJ2-4; the D call may be TRBD1 or TRBD2 (6 bases each). Germline V gives CDR1 MDHEN, CDR2 SYDVKM. Trimming shortened V by 3 bases and J by 15 bases, and 27 bases separated the two germline ends. This CDR3 is 16 amino acids long. The CDR3 loop reads CASSFRGGGWSYERYF. CDR3 nucleotides: TGTGCCAGCAGTTTCAGGGGAGGCGGGTGGTCCTACGAGCGGTACTTC.

The table lists this clonotype with a few counts. The V gene is TRBV6-2 or TRBV6-3, the J gene TRBJ2-1; TRBD1 or TRBD2 may be the D gene (5 bases each). Germline values: CDR1 MNHEY, CDR2 SVGEGT. The V gene lost 5 bases and the J gene lost 12 bases, with 14 bases spanning the gap. The CDR3 loop spans 12 amino acids. The CDR3 coding sequence is TGTGCCAGCAGTCCCGGGATTGGGGGGCAGTTCTTC. Its protein is CASSPGIGGQFF.

This clonotype has only a few counts. The chain employs TRBV25-1 and TRBJ2-7; D remains ambiguous. Germline V gives CDR1 MGHDK, CDR2 SYGVNS. V gave up 3 bases and J gave up 1 base, with 16 bases separating them. The CDR3 has 16 residues. The CDR3 bases are TGTGCCAGCAGTGATTCGAAGAACCCGTTATCCTACGAGCAGTACTTC. Its translation is CASSDSKNPLSYEQYF.

The chain joins TRBV28 to TRBJ2-1; D unclear. V lost 6 bases, J lost 9 bases, and 12 bases lay in between. In germline, CDR1 is MDHEN, CDR2 SYDVKM. CDR3 size: 12 residues. CDR3 coding DNA: TGTGCCAGCAGCTGTAGGTACGGTGAGCAGTTCTTC. It codes for CASSCRYGEQFF. Variable domain in full (rest from reference TRBV28 and TRBJ2-1): DVKVTQSSRYLVKRTGEKVFLECVQDMDHENMFWYRQDPGLGLRLIYFSYDVKMKEKGDIPEGYSVSREKKERFSLILESASTNQTSMYLCASSCRYGEQFFGPGTRLTVL.

The CDR3 is CATSRDILGHNEQFF. In nucleotides, the CDR3 is TGTGCCACCAGCAGAGATATATTAGGGCACAATGAGCAGTTCTTC. The chain recombines TRBV15 with TRBJ2-1; D is unresolved. Germline V CDR1 and CDR2: LNHNV, YYDKDF (reference sequence). This CDR3 region has 15 residues. Trimming left V 0 bases short and J 5 bases short, with 11 bases between.

The V gene is TRBV7-9, the J gene TRBJ1-2; no clear D. The germline CDR1 and CDR2 sequences are SEHNR and FQNEAQ (reference sequence). The CDR3 spans 14 residues. The V gene lost 5 bases and the J gene lost 4 bases, with 14 bases spanning the gap. The CDR3 loop is CASSRGPASYGYTF. The CDR3 DNA is TGTGCCAGCAGCCGAGGACCCGCGAGCTATGGCTACACCTTC.

This chain uses TRBV2 with TRBJ2-3; 11 nucleotides agree with TRBD2. The length of the CDR3 is 17 residues. Per germline, CDR1 SNHLY and CDR2 FYNNEI. V gave up 6 bases and J gave up 5 bases; unmatched junction bases: 13. CDR3 nucleotide sequence: TGTGCCAGCAGCGTCCCCTTAGCGGGAGGGCCTAAAGATACGCAGTATTTT. It yields the protein CASSVPLAGGPKDTQYF.

The gene calls are TRBV30 and TRBJ1-2; TRBD1 matches at 8 bases. Germline V gives CDR1 GTSNPN, CDR2 SVGIG (reference sequence). The junction had 10 bases not matched to a gene; V was cut back by 2 bases and J by 8 bases. This CDR3 contains 14 residues. The CDR3 region has the DNA TGTGCCTGGAGTCCGGGGCAGGGGGCGCGCGGCTACACCTTC. Translation gives CAWSPGQGARGYTF.

This clonotype was seen a single time. The J gene is TRBJ2-1, the V gene TRBV5-8; D perhaps matches TRBD1 (6 bases). Germline assignment: CDR1 SGHTS and CDR2 YDEGEE. Trimming removed 2 bases from V and 8 bases from J, with 14 bases in between. The CDR3 is 14 residues long. CDR3 amino acids: CASSFPQGTHEQFF. CDR3 bases: TGTGCCAGCAGCTTTCCACAGGGTACCCATGAGCAGTTCTTC.

This clonotype appeared many times. J is TRBJ2-7 and V is TRBV18; unclear D gene. Germline V gene data show CDR1 as KGHSH and CDR2 as LQKENI. Trimming took 0 bases from V and 1 from J, leaving 10 bases between them. This CDR3 has 15 amino acids. CDR3 nucleotides: TGTGCCAGCTCACCACCGGGCAGCTTATCCTACGAGCAGTACTTC. Translation: CASSPPGSLSYEQYF. The full variable domain, its missing parts supplied by reference TRBV18 and TRBJ2-7, is NAGVMQNPRHLVRRRGQEARLRCSPMKGHSHVYWYRQLPEEGLKFMVYLQKENIIDESGMPKERFSAEFPKEGPSILRIQQVVRGDSAAYFCASSPPGSLSYEQYFGPGTRLTVT.

The table lists this clonotype with a few counts. The chain carries TRBV6-2 or TRBV6-3 and TRBJ2-6, with TRBD2 identical over 7 bases. V was clipped by 0 bases and J by 4 bases; unmatched bases: 9. CDR1 and CDR2 from the germline V gene are MNHEY and SVGEGT. There are 18 residues in the CDR3. The CDR3 sequence: CASSYSPWGGYGANVLTF. The CDR3, as DNA: TGTGCCAGCAGTTACTCACCCTGGGGGGGTTACGGGGCCAACGTCCTGACTTTC.

V is TRBV6-5 and J is TRBJ1-6; D gene ambiguous. The V gene's germline CDR1 is MNHEY and CDR2 SVGAGI. V shed 1 base and J shed 0 bases, with 10 bases lying between them. The CDR3 consists of 17 residues. The CDR3 sequence is CASSYFGQSSYNSPLHF. The CDR3 nucleotides read TGTGCCAGCAGTTACTTCGGGCAGAGCTCCTATAATTCACCCCTCCACTTT.

This chain uses TRBV7-2 with TRBJ1-2; the D gene is possibly TRBD1 (5 bases). The CDR3 runs 13 residues. The V gene's germline CDR1 is SGHTA and CDR2 FQGNSA. V lost 4 bases, J lost 8 bases, and 14 bases lay in between. Written as DNA, the CDR3 is TGTGCCAGCAGCTCGACCCTGGGGGGAGGCTACACCTTC. Protein product: CASSSTLGGGYTF.